Sequencing of this T cell receptor (beta chain) was carried out in a study of OX40 agonist ivuxolimab in advanced cancers. About the study: In this cohort, patients received ivuxolimab, an agonistic anti-OX40 (CD134) antibody. A male proportion of 70% to 90% was recorded, with mean age around 60 years and range roughly 23 to 79.

Findings and limits, study-wide: Dosing at 0.1 to 3.0 mg/kg was accompanied by clonal expansion of CD4+ and CD8+ blood T cells by week 6. Expanded peripheral T cells had an undetermined antigen specificity.

Germline assignment: CDR1 KGHSY and CDR2 FQNENV. Trimming shortened V by 5 bases and J by 5 bases, and 18 bases separated the two germline ends. The CDR3 spans 15 residues. A word on this clone: Its antigen is not known.

Here immunoSEQ multiplex PCR was the method, and the copy in TCRdb shows in-frame clones only, minus some. Of approximately 82,000 clones in the sample, 80% to 90% are singletons; the top ten hold about 9.1%. Material: CD4+ or CD8+ T cells sorted from blood, obtained in a trial of the OX40 agonist ivuxolimab. The chain is built from TRBV16 and TRBJ1-1; a weak D match, TRBD1 (6 bases). This TCR derives from an adult with an advanced solid tumor such as melanoma, head and neck, liver or kidney cancer. This chain's CDR3 is CASSGTRTGYTEAFF. The CDR3 nucleotides read TGTGCCAGCAGCGGGACACGGACGGGATATACTGAAGCTTTCTTT.